The 29 T cell receptor beta chains below were found in one sample sequenced in a study of T cells in Graves' hyperthyroidism and ophthalmopathy. Amplification yielded TCR beta CDR3 regions, with RNA transcripts as the source. The HTBI primer set was used in a first-round RT-PCR of the TCR CDR3. TCRdb reanalysed the multiplex PCR reads using MiXCR and keeps one entry per CDR3 protein. The sample holds about 640,000 distinct CDR3 sequences, 14% seen once. The sequenced material came from blood. The receptors come from a woman aged 45 to 65 with Graves' ophthalmopathy.

This clonotype was detected once. The chain uses TRBV7-9 and TRBJ2-3; TRBD2 matches 9 bases. CDR1 and CDR2 from the germline V gene are SEHNR and FQNEAQ (reference sequence). The CDR3 consists of 15 residues. V shed 2 bases, J shed 5 bases, and the junction held 5 bases outside the gene matches. CDR3 in DNA: TGTGCCAGCAGCTTACGAGCGGGAGGAATAGATACGCAGTATTTT. This sequence encodes CASSLRAGGIDTQYF.

The genes are TRBV11-1 and TRBJ2-1; 8 positions match TRBD2. Trimming took 6 bases from V and 9 from J; bases not matched to a gene: 10. The CDR3 runs 14 residues. Germline V gene sequence: CDR1 SGHAT, CDR2 FQDESV (reference sequence). CDR3 sequence: CASRLAAVQGEQFF. CDR3 in DNA: TGTGCCAGCAGACTAGCGGCGGTACAGGGTGAGCAGTTCTTC.

This clonotype was counted many times. This chain links TRBV7-8 with TRBJ2-4; D remains ambiguous. CDR3 length equals 16 residues. Trimming left V 5 bases short and J 0 bases short, with 14 bases between. Germline V gives CDR1 SGHVS, CDR2 FQNEAQ. The CDR3 here is CASSPDRISAKNIQYF. The CDR3, as DNA: TGTGCCAGCAGCCCCGACCGAATTTCAGCCAAAAACATTCAGTACTTC.

This clonotype was counted ten times or more. This rearrangement joins TRBV6-1 to TRBJ2-7; D may be TRBD2 (7 bases). CDR1 is MNHNS and CDR2 is SASEGT in the germline V gene. With 2 bases removed from V and 3 bases from J, the gap between germline ends came to 20 bases. This CDR3 region has 17 residues. This CDR3 is CASSETLGGANFYEQYF. Here the CDR3 DNA reads TGTGCCAGCAGTGAAACCCTTGGGGGGGCCAATTTCTACGAGCAGTACTTC.

A few counts support this clonotype. The CDR3, as DNA: TGTGCCAGCAGCCGCCGGACCGCGAACAATGAGCAGTTCTTC. It specifies CASSRRTANNEQFF. The rearrangement uses TRBV7-6 and TRBJ2-1; D ambiguous. Germline V gene sequence: CDR1 SGHVS, CDR2 FNYEAQ. CDR3 length: 14 residues. Deletions cut 5 bases from V and 5 bases from J, with 13 bases between.

This clonotype has a count of ten or more. The chain couples TRBV3-1 to TRBJ2-5, with 11 bases identical to TRBD2. V trimming: 1 base; J trimming: 4 bases; junction bases outside the gene matches: 2. The CDR3 extends over 15 amino acids. Germline V gene data show CDR1 as LGHDT and CDR2 as YNNKEL (reference sequence). In nucleotides, the CDR3 is TGTGCCAGCAGCCAAGGAGGACTAGCGGGAGAGACCCAGTACTTC. This gives the protein CASSQGGLAGETQYF.

This clonotype was observed at least ten times. V is TRBV7-2 and J is TRBJ2-1, with TRBD2 identical over 13 bases. Germline V gene sequence: CDR1 SGHTA, CDR2 FQGNSA. The CDR3 totals 15 residues. The trim removed 4 bases at V and 10 bases at J, leaving 7 bases unmatched. The CDR3 region has the DNA TGTGCCAGCAGCTCCACTAGCGGGAGGGCCGTAGAGCAGTTCTTC. Protein product: CASSSTSGRAVEQFF. Based on the CDR3 plus reference TRBV7-2 and TRBJ2-1, the full variable domain is GAGVSQSPSNKVTEKGKDVELRCDPISGHTALYWYRQSLGQGLEFLIYFQGNSAPDKSGLPSDRFSAERTGGSVSTLTIQRTQQEDSAVYLCASSSTSGRAVEQFFGPGTRLTVL.

This clonotype came up many times. The chain employs TRBV20-1 and TRBJ2-1; TRBD1 agrees at 10 bases. Germline-derived CDR1 and CDR2 are DFQATT and SNEGSKA (reference sequence). J was trimmed by 7 bases and V by 6 bases; bases with no gene match: 12. The CDR3 extends over 15 amino acids. The CDR3 sequence is CSAHPRDRGGNEQFF. The CDR3 DNA follows: TGCAGTGCCCACCCCCGGGACAGGGGCGGGAATGAGCAGTTCTTC.

This clonotype was seen repeatedly, ten times or more. The chain has TRBV6-6 and TRBJ2-3; 8 nucleotides line up with TRBD1. V was clipped by 2 bases and J by 1 base; unmatched bases: 2. CDR3 length equals 15 residues. CDR1 is MNHNY and CDR2 is SVGAGI in the germline V gene (reference sequence). This CDR3 is CASSYGRGRTDTQYF. Written as DNA, the CDR3 is TGTGCCAGCAGTTACGGCAGGGGGCGCACAGATACGCAGTATTTT.

Ten or more counts support this clonotype. This chain joins TRBV20-1 and TRBJ2-5; D may be TRBD1 (7 bases). The CDR3 runs to 15 residues. Germline lookup yields CDR1 DFQATT and CDR2 SNEGSKA (reference sequence). The V and J ends lost 3 bases and 1 base respectively, with 15 bases between them. CDR3 sequence reads: CSASPQGGRQETQYF. In nucleotides, the CDR3 is TGCAGTGCTAGTCCGCAGGGGGGTCGCCAAGAGACCCAGTACTTC.

This clonotype was counted at least ten times. The chain is built from TRBV5-1 and TRBJ1-1; D not certain. Trimming stripped 2 bases from V and 3 bases from J, with 8 bases between. The germline CDR1 and CDR2 sequences are SGHRS and YFSETQ. The CDR3 loop spans 13 amino acids. The CDR3 reads CASSFLVDTEAFF. CDR3 coding DNA: TGCGCCAGCAGCTTTCTGGTGGACACTGAAGCTTTCTTT.

This clonotype was seen repeatedly, ten times or more. This sequence joins TRBV20-1 and TRBJ2-7; 11 bases match TRBD2. CDR1 is DFQATT, CDR2 SNEGSKA, per germline (reference sequence). CDR3 size: 19 residues. Unmatched junction bases numbered 21, after V lost 5 bases and J lost 3 bases. The CDR3 DNA reads as TGCAGTGCTGCCGATGAGGGACAGGGTAGACTAGCGGGGAGCTACGAGCAGTACTTC. Its protein is CSAADEGQGRLAGSYEQYF.

CDR3 nucleotide sequence: TGTGCCAGCTCACCACCTACAGGGAGTGACAATCAGCCCCAGCATTTT. This gives the protein CASSPPTGSDNQPQHF. V and J are TRBV18 and TRBJ1-5; the D gene is possibly TRBD1 (6 bases). CDR3 size: 16 residues. CDR1 and CDR2 from the germline V gene are KGHSH and LQKENI. V was shortened by 0 bases and J by 3 bases, with 12 bases between the two germline ends.

This clonotype was seen repeatedly, ten times or more. This chain links TRBV7-2 with TRBJ2-1; the D gene is possibly TRBD2 (6 bases). The germline V gene has CDR1 SGHTA and CDR2 FQGNSA. Between the trimmed V and J ends, which lost 3 bases and 6 bases, there was a span of 15 bases. The CDR3 sequence is 15 residues long. This CDR3 reads CASSFGGKKSNEQFF. DNA of the CDR3: TGTGCCAGCAGCTTTGGAGGGAAAAAAAGCAATGAGCAGTTCTTC.

This clonotype has a count of ten or more. The rearrangement links TRBV5-1 to TRBJ2-7, with 8 bases matching TRBD1. The CDR3 loop spans 14 amino acids. Germline trimming cut 1 base from V and 7 bases from J; bases unmatched to any gene: 7. Germline CDR1 and CDR2: SGHRS and YFSETQ. The CDR3 DNA reads as TGCGCCAGCAGCTTGTCCAGGGGGCCGCGAGAGCAGTACTTC. Translated, it gives CASSLSRGPREQYF.

Details on this clonotype: The junction departs from the called germline gene at one end, perhaps through a read error. The gene calls are TRBV27 and TRBJ2-7; D remains ambiguous. The CDR3 length is 14 residues. Germline V gene lookup returns CDR1 MNHEY and CDR2 SMNVEV (reference sequence). CDR3 nucleotide sequence: TGTGCCGGCAGTATTCCGGCAGAACTGGGGGAGCAGTACTTC. It specifies CAGSIPAELGEQYF.

This clonotype was seen ten or more times. This sequence joins TRBV2 and TRBJ2-7; D is perhaps TRBD1 or TRBD2 (5 bases each). Germline CDR1 is SNHLY and CDR2 is FYNNEI. The CDR3 is made up of 14 amino acids. The ends were cut back, 3 bases at V and 2 bases at J, with 11 bases in the middle. CDR3 coding DNA: TGTGCCAGCAGTGATACCGGGACCCCCTACGAGCAGTACTTC. Translating gives CASSDTGTPYEQYF.

This clonotype was seen a handful of times. The chain employs TRBV28 and TRBJ2-7; 11 bases line up with TRBD2. Losses at the gene ends were 5 bases for V and 2 bases for J; bases not matched to a gene: 11. The CDR3 length is 17 residues. Germline CDR1 MDHEN, CDR2 SYDVKM. The DNA for the CDR3 is TGTGCCAGCAGTCCCTTAACTAGCGGGAGCCCAACCTACGAGCAGTACTTC. Translated: CASSPLTSGSPTYEQYF.

This clonotype was found many times. This sequence joins TRBV2 and TRBJ2-1; D is undetermined. V dropped 6 bases and J dropped 3 bases, with 15 bases sitting between them. The CDR3 is 15 amino acids. Per the germline V gene, CDR1 is SNHLY and CDR2 is FYNNEI. The CDR3 here is CASRQRDESYNEQFF. The CDR3 DNA reads TGTGCCAGCAGACAACGAGACGAAAGCTACAATGAGCAGTTCTTC.

The table lists this clonotype with many counts. This rearrangement joins TRBV29-1 to TRBJ1-2, with D possibly matching TRBD1 (5 bases). The germline CDR1 and CDR2 sequences are SQVTM and ANQGSEA. Trimming took 2 bases from V and 6 from J, leaving 13 bases between them. The CDR3 extends over 13 amino acids. The CDR3, as DNA: TGCAGCGTTGAAAGCCCGGGACCTGATGGCTACACCTTC. Translated: CSVESPGPDGYTF.

In this sample, this clonotype turned up many times. The chain has TRBV2 and TRBJ2-1; D may be TRBD2 (5 bases). CDR3 length: 12 amino acids. Germline CDR1 is SNHLY and CDR2 is FYNNEI. V was shortened by 5 bases and J by 10 bases, with 12 bases between the two germline ends. The CDR3 is CASSTGRGEQFF. Here the CDR3 DNA reads TGTGCCAGCAGTACGGGCCGGGGAGAGCAGTTCTTC.

This clonotype was counted at least ten times. V is TRBV7-2 and J is TRBJ2-3, with 7 bases identical to TRBD1. CDR3 length: 15 residues. Germline CDR1 is SGHTA and CDR2 is FQGNSA. V was pared by 4 bases and J by 2 bases, with 6 bases of the junction left unmatched. CDR3 DNA sequence: TGTGCCAGCAGCTGGGACAGACAATTCACAGATACGCAGTATTTT. Its translation is CASSWDRQFTDTQYF.

The chain employs TRBV3-1 and TRBJ1-3, with a tentative D call TRBD1 (5 bases). CDR1 and CDR2 from the germline V gene are LGHDT and YNNKEL (reference sequence). This CDR3 region has 18 residues. With 1 base removed from V and 3 bases from J, the gap between germline ends came to 19 bases. The CDR3 here is CASSQVMTLQGGGNTIYF. The CDR3 DNA sequence: TGTGCCAGCAGCCAAGTAATGACGCTCCAGGGAGGTGGAAACACCATATATTTT.

This clonotype has only a few counts. The chain is built from TRBV9 and TRBJ2-5, with 7 bases lining up with TRBD2. The CDR3 totals 16 residues. The V gene's germline CDR1 is SGDLS and CDR2 YYNGEE. The junction had 6 bases not matched to a gene; V was cut back by 0 bases and J by 1 base. This CDR3 is CASSVAPASGQETQYF. CDR3 coding DNA: TGTGCCAGCAGCGTAGCTCCCGCTAGCGGCCAAGAGACCCAGTACTTC.

At least ten counts were recorded for this clonotype. The V gene is TRBV28, the J gene TRBJ2-7, with D perhaps matching TRBD1 (6 bases). Trimming left V 7 bases short and J 0 bases short, with 19 bases between. Germline V gene sequence: CDR1 MDHEN, CDR2 SYDVKM. This CDR3 region has 16 residues. The CDR3 region is CASTAQGPGTSYEQYF. The CDR3 nucleotides are TGTGCCAGCACCGCCCAGGGGCCGGGGACCTCCTACGAGCAGTACTTC.

This clonotype was recorded at least ten times. DNA of the CDR3: TGTGCCAGCAGCCCCCCCGGGACTTCCTACGAGCAGTACTTC. It yields the protein CASSPPGTSYEQYF. This rearrangement joins TRBV11-2 to TRBJ2-7; TRBD2 is a possible D gene (6 bases). Trimming took 5 bases from V and 1 from J, leaving 12 bases between them. Germline V gene data show CDR1 as SGHAT and CDR2 as FQNNGV. CDR3 size: 14 residues. Filled out from reference TRBV11-2 and TRBJ2-7, the complete variable domain reads EAGVAQSPRYKIIEKRQSVAFWCNPISGHATLYWYQQILGQGPKLLIQFQNNGVVDDSQLPKDRFSAERLKGVDSTLKIQPAKLEDSAVYLCASSPPGTSYEQYFGPGTRLTVT.

This clonotype was counted many times. The chain recombines TRBV20-1 with TRBJ2-1; 8 nucleotides align to TRBD1. This CDR3 spans 15 amino acids. J lost 3 bases, V lost 3 bases, and 7 bases had no gene match. Germline V gene data show CDR1 as DFQATT and CDR2 as SNEGSKA (reference sequence). In nucleotides, the CDR3 is TGCAGTGCTAGTCCCGGGACAGGAGACTACAATGAGCAGTTCTTC. Protein sequence: CSASPGTGDYNEQFF.

This clonotype was observed many times. The chain links TRBV28 to TRBJ1-5, with 7 bases aligning to TRBD1. The CDR3 consists of 15 residues. V shed 5 bases, J shed 0 bases, and the junction held 4 bases outside the gene matches. CDR1 is MDHEN and CDR2 is SYDVKM in the germline V gene. CDR3 residues: CASSRYRGSNQPQHF. The DNA of the CDR3 is TGTGCCAGCAGTAGATACAGGGGTAGCAATCAGCCCCAGCATTTT.

This clonotype was observed many times. The chain uses TRBV6-2 or TRBV6-3 and TRBJ2-4, with D perhaps matching TRBD2 (6 bases). Trimming took 3 bases from V and 0 from J, leaving 21 bases between them. CDR3 length equals 19 residues. Germline V gene sequence: CDR1 MNHEY, CDR2 SVGEGT. The CDR3 here is CASSYSAGSEGLAKNIQYF. The CDR3 DNA sequence: TGTGCCAGCAGTTATTCAGCGGGCTCGGAGGGCTTAGCCAAAAACATTCAGTACTTC.